Below, 19 T cell receptor beta chains from the same sample are listed, as sequenced in a study of cytomegalovirus exposure and HLA in healthy donors. The PCR employed 60 Vbeta primers together with 13 Jbeta primers. TCRdb's copy holds only in-frame clones and misses some; the assay was immunoSEQ multiplex PCR. The sample contains 75,000 to 90,000 clones, about 73% of which appear only once. The sequenced material came from PBMCs. These receptor sequences come from a man aged 40-49 years in good health and CMV-seronegative.

The genes are TRBV28 and TRBJ2-7; a weak D match, TRBD1 (5 bases). Germline V lookup: CDR1 MDHEN, CDR2 SYDVKM. CDR3 length equals 12 residues. V gave up 8 bases and J gave up 3 bases, with 11 bases separating them. The CDR3 here is CASRQSSYEQYF. The CDR3 DNA follows: TGTGCCAGCCGACAGTCCAGCTACGAGCAGTACTTC.

This chain connects TRBV7-3 to TRBJ2-2, with a weak D call TRBD2 (6 bases). The CDR3 totals 15 residues. Germline CDR1 reads SGHTA; CDR2 reads FQGTGA. V was cut by 5 bases and J by 2 bases, with 12 bases left in between. The CDR3 is CASSAGTPNTGELFF. In nucleotides, the CDR3 is TGTGCCAGCAGCGCCGGGACTCCCAACACCGGGGAGCTGTTTTTT.

This rearrangement joins TRBV10-3 to TRBJ2-7, with a weak D call TRBD1 (6 bases). Per germline, CDR1 ENHRY and CDR2 SYGVKD. The CDR3 consists of 16 residues. Trimming pared 4 bases from V and 4 bases from J, leaving 20 bases between. CDR3 sequence: CAISVGQTLQTYEQYF. CDR3 DNA sequence: TGTGCCATCAGTGTCGGACAGACCCTCCAGACTTACGAGCAGTACTTC.

The CDR3 region is CASSESVVSGANVLTF. The DNA of the CDR3 is TGTGCCAGCAGTGAGAGCGTGGTTTCTGGGGCCAACGTCCTGACTTTC. V gene TRBV28 combines with J gene TRBJ2-6; D is unresolved. V was cut by 5 bases and J by 1 base, with 12 bases left in between. CDR1 MDHEN and CDR2 SYDVKM come from the germline V gene. The CDR3 runs 16 residues.

This clone was seen a handful of times. The V call is TRBV9, the J call TRBJ1-2; tentative D call: TRBD1 (5 bases). Germline-derived CDR1 and CDR2 are SGDLS and YYNGEE. The CDR3 covers 14 residues. V was shortened by 0 bases and J by 1 base, with 7 bases between the two germline ends. In DNA form, the CDR3 reads TGTGCCAGCAGCGTAGGCGACAGTAACTATGGCTACACCTTC. Its translation: CASSVGDSNYGYTF.

The genes are TRBV4-3 and TRBJ2-3, with a tentative D call TRBD2 (6 bases). CDR3 length: 14 amino acids. Trimming took 2 bases from V and 3 from J, leaving 9 bases between them. Germline CDR1 and CDR2: LGHNA and YSLEER. The chain's CDR3 is CASSQREITDTQYF. CDR3 DNA sequence: TGCGCCAGCAGCCAACGGGAGATTACAGATACGCAGTATTTT.

This clone came up a few times. The chain has TRBV27 and TRBJ2-7, with TRBD2 matching over 9 bases. The V gene's germline CDR1 is MNHEY and CDR2 SMNVEV (reference sequence). Trimming at V came to 0 bases and at J to 3 bases, leaving 12 bases not matched to a gene. There are 18 residues in the CDR3. The DNA of the CDR3 is TGTGCCAGCAGTTTATCGGGGGTAGCGGGAGTCCACTACTACGAGCAGTACTTC. Its translation is CASSLSGVAGVHYYEQYF.

This chain uses TRBV14 with TRBJ1-6, with 8 bases fitting TRBD1. The germline CDR1 and CDR2 sequences are SGHDN and FVKESK. Trimming cost V 4 bases and J 0 bases; bases outside gene matches: 17. The CDR3 runs 21 residues. The CDR3 bases are TGTGCCAGCAGCCCTTGGAGAGCCCTGGGACAGGCGAGCTCCTATAATTCACCCCTCCACTTT. This codes for CASSPWRALGQASSYNSPLHF. Filled out from reference TRBV14 and TRBJ1-6, the complete variable domain reads EAGVTQFPSHSVIEKGQTVTLRCDPISGHDNLYWYRRVMGKEIKFLLHFVKESKQDESGMPNNRFLAERTGGTYSTLKVQPAELEDSGVYFCASSPWRALGQASSYNSPLHFGNGTRLTVT.

The chain uses TRBV2 and TRBJ1-3, with D hard to call. This CDR3 comprises 13 residues. The ends were cut back, 0 bases at V and 3 bases at J, with 3 bases in the middle. Germline V gene sequence: CDR1 SNHLY, CDR2 FYNNEI. The CDR3 DNA sequence: TGTGCCAGCAGTGAAGCGAGTGGAAACACCATATATTTT. Its translation is CASSEASGNTIYF.

This clone was counted only a few times. This rearrangement joins TRBV7-9 to TRBJ1-1; no clear D. Trimming shortened V by 1 base and J by 3 bases, and 9 bases separated the two germline ends. From germline, CDR1 is SEHNR and CDR2 FQNEAQ (reference sequence). There are 14 residues in the CDR3. The CDR3 DNA reads TGTGCCAGCAGCTTAGGAGGGTCAGACACTGAAGCTTTCTTT. Its translation: CASSLGGSDTEAFF.

The chain couples TRBV11-2 to TRBJ2-7, with 9 bases fitting TRBD1. Per germline, CDR1 SGHAT and CDR2 FQNNGV. V trimming: 3 bases; J trimming: 3 bases; junction bases outside the gene matches: 6. This CDR3 is 15 amino acids long. The CDR3 bases are TGTGCCAGCAGCTTGTCCCGGGACAGGGACTACGAGCAGTACTTC. Protein product: CASSLSRDRDYEQYF.

The V gene is TRBV19, the J gene TRBJ1-1; D not resolved. Trimming pared 5 bases from V and 6 bases from J, leaving 16 bases between. CDR1 and CDR2 (germline): LNHDA, SQIVND (reference sequence). CDR3 length equals 14 residues. CDR3 residues: CASSSTRIAPEAFF. CDR3 DNA sequence: TGTGCCAGTAGTTCCACGAGGATTGCCCCTGAAGCTTTCTTT.

The CDR3 bases are TGTGCCAGCAGAGTAGCAAGTGGGACCCAGTACTTC. Translating it yields CASRVASGTQYF. This chain uses TRBV25-1 with TRBJ2-5, with unresolved D. The V end was cut by 6 bases, the J end by 7 bases, with 12 bases between. The CDR3 length is 12 residues. CDR1 is MGHDK, CDR2 SYGVNS, per germline. Using reference TRBV25-1 and TRBJ2-5 for the parts outside the CDR3, the full variable domain is EADIYQTPRYLVIGTGKKITLECSQTMGHDKMYWYQQDPGMELHLIHYSYGVNSTEKGDLSSESTVSRIRTEHFPLTLESARPSHTSQYLCASRVASGTQYFGPGTRLLVL.

In this sample, this clone turned up a few times. The chain employs TRBV10-3 and TRBJ2-3; 11 nucleotides line up with TRBD2. V was clipped by 3 bases and J by 6 bases; unmatched bases: 20. Per the germline V gene, CDR1 is ENHRY and CDR2 is SYGVKD. The CDR3 spans 20 residues. This CDR3 reads CAISDPPGGVSGRARDTQYF. The CDR3 DNA is TGTGCCATCAGTGACCCTCCGGGAGGGGTTAGCGGGAGGGCTCGGGATACGCAGTATTTT.

The chain is built from TRBV7-3 and TRBJ2-1; TRBD1 might be the D (5 bases). CDR1 SGHTA and CDR2 FQGTGA come from the germline V gene. CDR3 length equals 15 residues. V lost 1 base and J lost 4, with 11 bases in between. CDR3 protein: CASSLKSQGYNEQFF. The CDR3 nucleotides read TGTGCCAGCAGCTTAAAATCTCAGGGTTACAATGAGCAGTTCTTC.

The V and J genes are TRBV7-8 and TRBJ2-5; TRBD2 is a possible D gene (6 bases). The end of the DNA aligns better with TRBJ2-7, so the J call may be wrong. CDR3 length: 14 residues. Germline CDR1 SGHVS, CDR2 FQNEAQ. The CDR3 region has the DNA TGTGCCAGCAGCACCGGGGGATGGTCCTACGAGCAGTACTTC. Encoded protein: CASSTGGWSYEQYF.

Notes on this clone: This specimen includes other DNA sequences encoding the same CDR3. The V and J genes are TRBV7-2 and TRBJ1-1; 8 bases map to TRBD1. CDR3 length: 13 residues. Germline CDR1 SGHTA, CDR2 FQGNSA. Trimming cost V 10 bases and J 0 bases; bases outside gene matches: 4. This chain's CDR3 is CATQGALNTEAFF. Here the CDR3 DNA reads TGTGCCACCCAGGGGGCCCTGAACACTGAAGCTTTCTTT.

The rearrangement joins TRBV7-2 to TRBJ1-2; 7 nucleotides agree with TRBD1. Trimming cost V 5 bases and J 2 bases; bases outside gene matches: 8. CDR1 and CDR2 (germline): SGHTA, FQGNSA. This CDR3 is 15 amino acids long. DNA of the CDR3: TGTGCCAGCAGCCCCCGACAGGGATTCAACTATGGCTACACCTTC. This sequence encodes CASSPRQGFNYGYTF.

As concerns this clone: A much more abundant neighbour one base away suggests this may be a read error. Additional DNA sequences in this sample encode the identical CDR3. The chain links TRBV6-5 to TRBJ1-5, with 9 nucleotides matching TRBD1. J was trimmed by 1 base and V by 5 bases; bases with no gene match: 3. The germline V gene encodes CDR1 MNHEY and CDR2 SVGAGI. This CDR3 spans 15 amino acids. This chain's CDR3 is CASSRDRESNQPQHF. The CDR3 nucleotides read TGTGCCAGCAGTCGGGACAGGGAAAGCAATCAGCCCCAGCATTTT.